This T cell receptor (beta chain) was recovered during a study of T cells in localized non-small cell lung cancer. Study outcomes and limitations: As only one tumor region underwent sequencing, heterogeneity remains possible.

Only in-frame clones appear in the TCRdb table, and some are missing; sequencing was by immunoSEQ multiplex PCR. The sample contains some 55,000 clones, approximately 82% of which appear only once. Germline lookup yields CDR1 GTSNPN and CDR2 SVGIG (reference sequence). The CDR3 runs 14 residues. The V and J ends lost 5 bases and 0 bases respectively, with 11 bases between them. Points on this clone: Its antigen is as yet unknown.

The TCR comes from an older female donor with stage II squamous cell lung carcinoma. Sequencing used peripheral blood, obtained before any cancer treatment. V gene TRBV30 combines with J gene TRBJ1-3; weak D call: TRBD1 (6 bases). The CDR3, as DNA: TGTGCCTGGGGAGGGGGTTCCTCTGGAAACACCATATATTTT. Encoded protein: CAWGGGSSGNTIYF.